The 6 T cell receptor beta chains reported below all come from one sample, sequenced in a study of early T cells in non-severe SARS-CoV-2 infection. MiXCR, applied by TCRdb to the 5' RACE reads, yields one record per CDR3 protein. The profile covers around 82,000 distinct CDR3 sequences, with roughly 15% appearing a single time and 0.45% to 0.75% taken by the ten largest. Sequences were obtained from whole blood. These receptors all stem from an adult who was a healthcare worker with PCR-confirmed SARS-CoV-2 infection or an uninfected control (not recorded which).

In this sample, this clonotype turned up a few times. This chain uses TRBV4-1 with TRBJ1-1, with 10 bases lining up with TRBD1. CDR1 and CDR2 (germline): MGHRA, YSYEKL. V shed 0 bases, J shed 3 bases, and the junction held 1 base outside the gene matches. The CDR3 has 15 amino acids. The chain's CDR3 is CASSQDDRGHTEAFF. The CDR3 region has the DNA TGCGCCAGCAGCCAAGACGACAGGGGGCACACTGAAGCTTTCTTT.

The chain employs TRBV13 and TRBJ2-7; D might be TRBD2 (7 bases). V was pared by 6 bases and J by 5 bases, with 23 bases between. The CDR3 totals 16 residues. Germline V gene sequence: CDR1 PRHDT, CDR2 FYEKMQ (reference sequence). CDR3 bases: TGTGCCAGCAGAACGACGAAGCGGGGACATTCCCACGAGCAGTACGTC. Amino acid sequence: CASRTTKRGHSHEQYV.

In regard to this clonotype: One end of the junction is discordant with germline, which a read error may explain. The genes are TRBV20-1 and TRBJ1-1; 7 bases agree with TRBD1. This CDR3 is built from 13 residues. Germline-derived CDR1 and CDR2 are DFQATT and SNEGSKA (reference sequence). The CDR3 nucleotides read TGCAGCCTCTTGCGCAGGGGGAACACTGAAGCCTTCTTT. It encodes CSLLRRGNTEAFF.

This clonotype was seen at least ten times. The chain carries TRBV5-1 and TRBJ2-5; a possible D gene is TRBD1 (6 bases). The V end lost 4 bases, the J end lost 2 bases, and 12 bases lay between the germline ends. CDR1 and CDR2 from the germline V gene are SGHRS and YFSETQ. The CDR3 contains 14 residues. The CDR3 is CASSPGQPQETQYF. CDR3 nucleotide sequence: TGCGCCAGCAGCCCCGGACAGCCGCAAGAGACCCAGTACTTC.

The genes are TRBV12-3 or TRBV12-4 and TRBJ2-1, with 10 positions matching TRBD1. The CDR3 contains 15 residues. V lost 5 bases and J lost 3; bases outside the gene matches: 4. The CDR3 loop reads CASSPWTGGYNEQFF. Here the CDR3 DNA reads TGTGCCAGCAGTCCTTGGACAGGGGGCTACAATGAGCAGTTCTTC.

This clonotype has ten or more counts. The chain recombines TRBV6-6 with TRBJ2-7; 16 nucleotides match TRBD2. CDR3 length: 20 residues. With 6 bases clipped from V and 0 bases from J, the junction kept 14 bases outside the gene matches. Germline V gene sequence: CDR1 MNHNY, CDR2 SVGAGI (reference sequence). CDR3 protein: CASSSKTGLAGGRSSYEQYV. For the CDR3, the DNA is TGTGCCAGCAGCTCAAAGACGGGACTAGCGGGGGGGCGAAGCTCCTACGAGCAGTACGTC.